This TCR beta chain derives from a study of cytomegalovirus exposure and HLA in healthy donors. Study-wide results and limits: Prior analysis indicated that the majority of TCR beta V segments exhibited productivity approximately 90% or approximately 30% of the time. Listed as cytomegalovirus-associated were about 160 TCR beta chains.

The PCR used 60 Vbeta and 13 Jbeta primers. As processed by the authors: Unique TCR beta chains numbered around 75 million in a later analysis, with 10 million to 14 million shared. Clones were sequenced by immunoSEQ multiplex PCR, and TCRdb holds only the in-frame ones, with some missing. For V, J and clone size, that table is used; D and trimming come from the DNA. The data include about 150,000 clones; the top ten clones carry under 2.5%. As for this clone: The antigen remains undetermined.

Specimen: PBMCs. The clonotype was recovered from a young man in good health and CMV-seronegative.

The CDR3 coding sequence is TGTGCCAGCAGCCAATGGGACAGGGTGAACACTGAAGCTTTCTTT. As protein: CASSQWDRVNTEAFF. The genes are TRBV14 and TRBJ1-1; 9 nucleotides align to TRBD1. Germline V gene sequence: CDR1 SGHDN, CDR2 FVKESK. V trimming: 2 bases; J trimming: 0 bases; junction bases outside the gene matches: 1. This CDR3 is built from 15 residues.